This T cell receptor (beta chain) was retrieved from a study of tumor-infiltrating lymphocytes in primary liver carcinoma. Across the study: T1-T3 N0M0 was the stage of the tumors, which were roughly 4 to 11 cm across. General study points: Tumor-adjacent and tumor-blood pairs showed less overlap than tumor region pairs.

It was unsorted whole blood that yielded blood RNA, and germline DNA was also extracted. As to this clonotype: Its antigen remains unknown.

Using a constant-region primer together with ProtoScript II reverse transcriptase, TCR beta cDNA was made from 500 ng of total RNA. What produced the TCR beta libraries was three nested multiplex PCR rounds using slightly modified ARM-PCR. TCRdb reprocessed the multiplex PCR reads with MiXCR, giving one entry per CDR3 protein. Among 300,000 to 350,000 distinct CDR3 sequences listed, approximately 64% were seen once. This TCR was recovered from a middle-aged man with primary liver carcinoma and hepatitis B virus infection. The sample was peripheral blood.

DNA of the CDR3: TGTGCCAGCAGTTCGACTAGCGTGAGGACATATTCCTACAATGAGCAGTTCTTC. It translates to CASSSTSVRTYSYNEQFF. V and J are TRBV5-5 and TRBJ2-1; 8 bases are shared with TRBD2. CDR1 and CDR2 (germline): SGHKS, YYEKEE (reference sequence). The V and J ends lost 5 bases and 1 base, in that order; junction bases with no gene match: 14. CDR3 size: 18 residues.